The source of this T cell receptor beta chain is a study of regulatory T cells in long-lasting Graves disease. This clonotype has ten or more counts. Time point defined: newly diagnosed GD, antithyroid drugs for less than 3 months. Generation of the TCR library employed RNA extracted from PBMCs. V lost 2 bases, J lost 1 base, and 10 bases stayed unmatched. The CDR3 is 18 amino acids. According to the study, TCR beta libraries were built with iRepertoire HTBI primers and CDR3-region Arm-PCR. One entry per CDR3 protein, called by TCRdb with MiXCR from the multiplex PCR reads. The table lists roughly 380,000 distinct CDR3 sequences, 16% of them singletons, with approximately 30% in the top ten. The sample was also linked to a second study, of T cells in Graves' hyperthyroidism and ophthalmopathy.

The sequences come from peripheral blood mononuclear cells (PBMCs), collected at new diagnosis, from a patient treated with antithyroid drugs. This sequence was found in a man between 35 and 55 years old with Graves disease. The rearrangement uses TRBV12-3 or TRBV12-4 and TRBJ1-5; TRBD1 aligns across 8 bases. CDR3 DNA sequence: TGTGCCAGCAGTTTACATTCAGGGGGCAAGATGAGCAATCAGCCCCAGCATTTT. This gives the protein CASSLHSGGKMSNQPQHF.